This T cell receptor beta chain was profiled in a study of human T cells and chemical hapten exposure. Study-wide results and limits: No shift was seen in TCRs above 1 in 1000 frequency with DPC sensitization.

By sample share, this clonotype is medium-sized. Its antigen is undetermined. During construction of the library, unique molecular identifiers were attached to individual cDNA molecules for quantitative, reproducible TCR counting. As processed by the authors: Samples held a median of approximately 94,000 TCRs, range about 20,000–700,000. One entry per CDR3 protein, called by TCRdb with MiXCR from the reads. These V and J calls rely on TCRdb rather than the paper's analysis. The data show around 120,000 distinct CDR3 sequences, around 8.5% seen once. The CDR3 consists of 16 residues. CDR1 and CDR2 from the germline V gene are MGHRA and YSYEKL. V shed 0 bases and J shed 0 bases, with 6 bases lying between them. Extraction of total RNA was performed on unfractionated whole blood.

The genes are TRBV4-1 and TRBJ2-6; perhaps TRBD2 as D (6 bases). The sequence was collected from a human donor in good health. Some clones in this sample may be carry-over from other donors' samples. The sequencing input was whole blood. DNA for the CDR3: TGCGCCAGCAGCCAAGAAGCGGGCTCTGGGGCCAACGTCCTGACTTTC. This translates into CASSQEAGSGANVLTF.